This paragraph covers one T cell receptor (beta chain) sequence. Then a second PCR, running roughly 7 to 11 cycles, was carried out with a sample-barcoded 5' primer and a J-beta primer mix. Unique molecular identifiers of 12 random nucleotides labeled each cDNA. TCRdb re-derived calls from the 5' RACE reads in MiXCR, one entry per CDR3 protein. Among roughly 1 million distinct CDR3 sequences listed, 20% to 25% were seen once. The data belong to a study of blood T cells in healthy people across ages. V was clipped by 5 bases and J by 6 bases, with 13 bases between them. The germline CDR1 and CDR2 sequences are SGHVS and FQNEAQ. This CDR3 has 14 residues. The data also belong to a second study, concerning T cells of mothers and their children. That paper states: Similar effects of thymic selection on TCR recombination output were recorded in related and unrelated pairs. Compared with unrelated pairs, related mother-child pairs had slightly higher, non-significant overlap.

The origin of this receptor is a girl between 2 and 10 years old in good health. The chain employs TRBV7-8 and TRBJ1-4; D possibly corresponds to TRBD1 (5 bases). The specimen was blood. CDR3 protein: CASSARDADEKLFF. The CDR3 DNA reads as TGTGCCAGCAGCGCCCGGGACGCGGATGAAAAACTGTTTTTT.